The next 28 T cell receptor beta chains were all read from a single sample in a study of blood T cell repertoires in COVID-19. Using immunoSEQ multiplex PCR, the repertoire was profiled, and TCRdb retains in-frame clones only, with some absent. Of 50,000 to 75,000 clones listed, about 76% are singletons. Sequencing was done on a sample of peripheral blood. All receptors derive from a human donor in a cohort sampled during active COVID-19.

The chain has TRBV27 and TRBJ1-6; 7 nucleotides line up with TRBD1. The CDR3 sequence is 15 residues long. Germline lookup yields CDR1 MNHEY and CDR2 SMNVEV (reference sequence). The trim removed 2 bases at V and 7 bases at J, leaving 5 bases unmatched. In DNA, the CDR3 is TGTGCCAGCAGTTTAGTGCGGGACAGAAATTCACCCCTCCACTTT. It codes for CASSLVRDRNSPLHF.

The J gene is TRBJ2-2, the V gene TRBV30; D unclear. The CDR3 consists of 14 residues. The V end lost 0 bases, the J end lost 6 bases, and 11 bases lay between the germline ends. Germline CDR1 GTSNPN, CDR2 SVGIG (reference sequence). The CDR3 spells CAWSVQRGAGELFF. For the CDR3, the DNA is TGTGCCTGGAGTGTACAAAGAGGCGCCGGGGAGCTGTTTTTT.

The rearrangement uses TRBV3-1 (or the pseudogene TRBV3-2) and TRBJ2-3; 10 nucleotides match TRBD2. This CDR3 has 18 amino acids. V gave up 1 base and J gave up 0 bases; unmatched junction bases: 7. Germline-derived CDR1 and CDR2 are LGHDT and YNNKEL (reference sequence). CDR3 sequence reads: CASSQAFSGGPSTDTQYF. The DNA of the CDR3 is TGTGCCAGCAGCCAAGCTTTTAGCGGGGGGCCGAGCACAGATACGCAGTATTTT.

This chain's CDR3 is CSVGLVRDRADTQYF. Written as DNA, the CDR3 is TGCAGCGTTGGGCTTGTACGGGACAGGGCAGATACGCAGTATTTT. The genes are TRBV29-1 and TRBJ2-3, with 9 bases that match TRBD1. Germline CDR1 SQVTM, CDR2 ANQGSEA. V shed 4 bases and J 4 bases; nucleotides not matched to a gene: 9. The CDR3 totals 15 residues.

V gene TRBV7-9 combines with J gene TRBJ1-1; D is ambiguous. Germline V CDR1 and CDR2: SEHNR, FQNEAQ (reference sequence). Trimming took off 1 base at V and 3 bases at J, with 15 bases between the two ends. The CDR3 has 16 residues. This CDR3 reads CASSLVVSVRDTEAFF. CDR3 DNA sequence: TGTGCCAGCAGCTTAGTCGTATCGGTACGGGACACTGAAGCTTTCTTT.

The chain recombines TRBV20-1 with TRBJ1-1, with D unclear. V gave up 4 bases and J gave up 6 bases, with 9 bases separating them. The CDR3 contains 11 residues. The germline gives CDR1 DFQATT, CDR2 SNEGSKA (reference sequence). CDR3 protein: CSATGGPEAFF. The CDR3 nucleotides read TGCAGTGCTACAGGAGGGCCTGAAGCTTTCTTT.

This chain uses TRBV5-6 with TRBJ2-5; a weak D match, TRBD2 (6 bases). This CDR3 has 15 amino acids. Deletions cut 4 bases from V and 5 bases from J, with 18 bases between. Germline V gene lookup returns CDR1 SGHDT and CDR2 YYEEEE. The CDR3 spells CASSGRRGTMETQYF. CDR3 sequence (DNA): TGTGCCAGCAGCGGACGGAGGGGTACGATGGAGACCCAGTACTTC.

The gene calls are TRBV5-1 and TRBJ1-4, with 12 bases matching TRBD1. Germline trimming cut 4 bases from V and 8 bases from J; bases unmatched to any gene: 3. This CDR3 region has 14 residues. Germline CDR1 and CDR2: SGHRS and YFSETQ. In DNA form, the CDR3 reads TGCGCCAGCAGCGCCGGGACAGGGGGCGAAAAACTGTTTTTT. Translated: CASSAGTGGEKLFF.

This rearrangement joins TRBV5-4 to TRBJ1-2; no clear D. CDR3 length: 14 amino acids. Looked up from germline, CDR1 is SGHNT and CDR2 is YYREEE (reference sequence). V lost 4 bases, J lost 5 bases, and 15 bases lay in between. In nucleotides, the CDR3 is TGTGCCAGCAGCGTGGCCGGGCGGAGGTATGGCTACACCTTC. As protein: CASSVAGRRYGYTF.

There are a few counts of this clone. The V call is TRBV5-1, the J call TRBJ2-5; 9 bases match TRBD2. CDR3 length: 16 amino acids. The V and J ends lost 1 base and 2 bases, in that order; junction bases with no gene match: 6. Germline-derived CDR1 and CDR2 are SGHRS and YFSETQ. The CDR3 protein is CASSLTRGGQQETQYF. The CDR3 DNA reads TGCGCCAGCAGCTTGACGCGGGGGGGACAACAAGAGACCCAGTACTTC. The entire variable domain, with the rest obtained from reference TRBV5-1 and TRBJ2-5, is as follows: KAGVTQTPRYLIKTRGQQVTLSCSPISGHRSVSWYQQTPGQGLQFLFEYFSETQRNKGNFPGRFSGRQFSNSRSEMNVSTLELGDSALYLCASSLTRGGQQETQYFGPGTRLLVL.

The chain combines TRBV7-9 with TRBJ2-7; 11 bases fit TRBD1. The CDR3 sequence is 14 residues long. The trim removed 2 bases at V and 7 bases at J, leaving 4 bases unmatched. Germline CDR1 SEHNR, CDR2 FQNEAQ (reference sequence). CDR3 sequence: CASSLRGQGGEQYF. In DNA, the CDR3 is TGTGCCAGCAGCTTAAGGGGACAGGGGGGTGAGCAGTACTTC.

The J gene is TRBJ2-2, the V gene TRBV5-1, with TRBD2 as a possible D gene (6 bases). The V gene's germline CDR1 is SGHRS and CDR2 YFSETQ. The V end lost 0 bases, the J end lost 6 bases, and 18 bases lay between the germline ends. The CDR3 length is 17 residues. In DNA form, the CDR3 reads TGCGCCAGCAGCTTGGACGGGTCGGGGGTCAAGTCCGGGGAGCTGTTTTTT. Translation: CASSLDGSGVKSGELFF.

The chain carries TRBV5-1 and TRBJ2-2; no reliable D call. The CDR3 is made up of 15 amino acids. Between the trimmed V and J ends, which lost 4 bases and 0 bases, there was a span of 10 bases. Germline V gene sequence: CDR1 SGHRS, CDR2 YFSETQ. The CDR3 spells CASSPRLANTGELFF. CDR3 DNA sequence: TGCGCCAGCAGCCCCCGGCTAGCGAACACCGGGGAGCTGTTTTTT.

In the case of this clone: A junction end diverges from the germline sequence, so it may reflect a read error. This CDR3 is CAWSSGQGSTEAFF. Here the CDR3 DNA reads TGTGCCTGGAGCTCTGGACAGGGCAGTACTGAGGCTTTCTTT. The V call is TRBV30, the J call TRBJ1-1, with 8 bases lining up with TRBD1. CDR3 length equals 14 residues. Germline CDR1 GTSNPN, CDR2 SVGIG (reference sequence). The full variable domain, its missing parts supplied by reference TRBV30 and TRBJ1-1, is SQTIHQWPATLVQPVGSPLSLECTVEGTSNPNLYWYRQAAGRGLQLLFYSVGIGQISSEVPQNLSASRPQDRQFILSSKKLLLSDSGFYLCAWSSGQGSTEAFFGQGTRLTVV.

The chain is built from TRBV18 and TRBJ2-1; 7 nucleotides match TRBD2. Germline V gives CDR1 KGHSH, CDR2 LQKENI. This CDR3 has 17 residues. V lost 0 bases to trimming and J lost 5 bases; unmatched junction nucleotides: 10. The CDR3 protein is CASSPPGSLANNNEQFF. The CDR3 DNA reads as TGTGCCAGCTCACCACCGGGATCACTAGCGAACAACAATGAGCAGTTCTTC.

V gene TRBV7-9 combines with J gene TRBJ2-3; weak D call: TRBD1 (5 bases). Germline V gene sequence: CDR1 SEHNR, CDR2 FQNEAQ (reference sequence). The germline V and J ends were trimmed by 4 bases and 6 bases, with 11 bases remaining between them. The CDR3 has 13 residues. The CDR3 protein is CASSSPGLDTQYF. CDR3 sequence (DNA): TGTGCCAGCAGCTCCCCAGGGTTGGATACGCAGTATTTT.

The gene calls are TRBV5-1 and TRBJ2-4, with 7 nucleotides matching TRBD1. V was pared by 4 bases and J by 1 base, with 5 bases of the junction left unmatched. The CDR3 totals 15 residues. CDR1 is SGHRS and CDR2 is YFSETQ in the germline V gene. For the CDR3, the DNA is TGCGCCAGCAGCCGGGACAGCGAGGCCAAAAACATTCAGTACTTC. This sequence encodes CASSRDSEAKNIQYF.

In this sample, this clone turned up once. This rearrangement joins TRBV3-1 (or the pseudogene TRBV3-2) to TRBJ2-1; the D is unclear. From germline, CDR1 is LGHDT and CDR2 YNNKEL (reference sequence). V lost 0 bases, J lost 10 bases, and 10 bases lay in between. This CDR3 is built from 13 residues. CDR3 sequence reads: CASSQDRVSEQFF. CDR3 nucleotide sequence: TGTGCCAGCAGCCAAGATCGGGTGAGCGAGCAGTTCTTC.

This CDR3 reads CASSDWASVGTQYF. CDR3 DNA sequence: TGTGCCAGCAGTGATTGGGCTAGCGTTGGGACCCAGTACTTC. The chain uses TRBV2 and TRBJ2-5, with TRBD2 as a possible D gene (6 bases). With 3 bases removed from V and 7 bases from J, the gap between germline ends came to 15 bases. The CDR3 extends over 14 amino acids. CDR1 SNHLY and CDR2 FYNNEI come from the germline V gene. Filled out from reference TRBV2 and TRBJ2-5, the complete variable domain reads EPEVTQTPSHQVTQMGQEVILRCVPISNHLYFYWYRQILGQKVEFLVSFYNNEISEKSEIFDDQFSVERPDGSNFTLKIRSTKLEDSAMYFCASSDWASVGTQYFGPGTRLLVL.

The gene calls are TRBV5-6 and TRBJ2-3; 9 bases are a match to TRBD1. Trimming took 2 bases from V and 3 from J; bases not matched to a gene: 10. The CDR3 spans 17 residues. The germline V gene encodes CDR1 SGHDT and CDR2 YYEEEE. CDR3 sequence: CASSLRSTGGLTDTQYF. CDR3 in DNA: TGTGCCAGCAGCTTAAGATCTACAGGGGGCCTGACAGATACGCAGTATTTT.

This clone was picked up many times. The rearrangement joins TRBV4-2 to TRBJ2-4; 11 nucleotides match TRBD2. This CDR3 has 20 residues. Germline V gene data show CDR1 as LGHNA and CDR2 as YNFKEQ. V shed 1 base and J 0 bases; nucleotides not matched to a gene: 11. CDR3 coding DNA: TGTGCCAGCAGCCAAGCAGTTACTAGCGGGGGCGCCTTAGCCAAAAACATTCAGTACTTC. Residues: CASSQAVTSGGALAKNIQYF.

For the CDR3, the DNA is TGTGCCAGCAGCTTACAACTAGCGACTTCGGCAGATACGCAGTATTTT. As protein: CASSLQLATSADTQYF. This chain connects TRBV11-1 to TRBJ2-3, with 7 bases matching TRBD2. The CDR3 sequence is 16 residues long. From germline, CDR1 is SGHAT and CDR2 FQDESV (reference sequence). V lost 2 bases and J lost 4; bases outside the gene matches: 9.

The chain uses TRBV5-1 and TRBJ2-5; tentative D call: TRBD1 (6 bases). This CDR3 comprises 14 residues. The V and J ends lost 5 bases and 3 bases respectively, with 14 bases between them. Germline loops: CDR1 SGHRS, CDR2 YFSETQ. CDR3 sequence (DNA): TGCGCCAGCAGGTGGGGGCGGGTTGAAGAGACCCAGTACTTC. Translated: CASRWGRVEETQYF.

The V and J genes are TRBV30 and TRBJ2-3, with 9 bases aligning to TRBD2. The CDR3 loop spans 16 amino acids. The V segment lost 1 base and the J segment 4 bases; nucleotides outside the gene matches: 9. The germline gives CDR1 GTSNPN, CDR2 SVGIG (reference sequence). CDR3 amino acids: CAWSAPGGGASDTQYF. The CDR3 DNA reads as TGTGCCTGGAGTGCCCCTGGCGGGGGGGCATCAGATACGCAGTATTTT. The complete variable domain, with remaining parts taken from reference TRBV30 and TRBJ2-3, reads SQTIHQWPATLVQPVGSPLSLECTVEGTSNPNLYWYRQAAGRGLQLLFYSVGIGQISSEVPQNLSASRPQDRQFILSSKKLLLSDSGFYLCAWSAPGGGASDTQYFGPGTRLTVL.

The chain recombines TRBV6-5 with TRBJ2-7; 7 nucleotides align to TRBD2. With V trimmed by 4 bases and J by 0 bases, 3 bases remained unmatched. Germline CDR1 is MNHEY and CDR2 is SVGAGI. The CDR3 runs 14 residues. The CDR3 protein is CASSFRDYSYEQYF. Here the CDR3 DNA reads TGTGCCAGCAGTTTCCGGGACTACTCCTACGAGCAGTACTTC.

The J gene is TRBJ1-1, the V gene TRBV11-3; D ambiguous. This CDR3 contains 13 residues. Trimming took off 3 bases at V and 7 bases at J, with 12 bases between the two ends. Looked up from germline, CDR1 is SGHNT and CDR2 is YENEEA. The CDR3 is CASSLSGAHEAFF. CDR3 nucleotide sequence: TGTGCCAGCAGCTTGTCCGGAGCCCATGAAGCTTTCTTT.

The V and J genes are TRBV24-1 and TRBJ2-5; D call uncertain. V was clipped by 2 bases and J by 2 bases, with 5 bases between them. Germline V gives CDR1 KGHDR, CDR2 SFDVKD. The CDR3 is 13 residues long. CDR3 DNA: TGTGCCACCAGTGATTCAGATCAAGAGACCCAGTACTTC. Translating gives CATSDSDQETQYF.

A note on this clone: Other DNA sequences in this sample translate to the same CDR3. The chain employs TRBV2 and TRBJ2-2; 9 bases match TRBD1. The CDR3 extends over 14 amino acids. The germline gives CDR1 SNHLY, CDR2 FYNNEI. The trim removed 6 bases at V and 3 bases at J, leaving 2 bases unmatched. The CDR3 reads CASRTGGDTGELFF. The DNA of the CDR3 is TGTGCCAGCAGGACAGGGGGGGACACCGGGGAGCTGTTTTTT.